Each of the 10 T cell receptor beta chains below was sequenced from the same sample in a study of T cells expressing NK-cell markers. Following a re-call of the 5' RACE reads, TCRdb has one entry per CDR3 protein and lacks DNA. The listing records approximately 550,000 distinct CDR3 sequences. The material sequenced was blood T cells: a sorted CD56 or NKG2C T cell subset, CD4+ or CD8+ T cells, or bulk PBMC T cells (not recorded which). Receptors were obtained from a man aged 18-30 years in good health.

The CDR3 here is CASSHLSGVLLRVEQFF. The chain couples TRBV14 to TRBJ2-1; the D gene TCRdb calls, TRBD2, cannot be checked with no DNA. Germline values: CDR1 SGHDN, CDR2 FVKESK. The CDR3 totals 17 residues.

This chain joins TRBV29-1 and TRBJ2-5; absent DNA, TCRdb's TRBD1 call cannot be checked. The CDR3 is 13 residues long. Looked up from germline, CDR1 is SQVTM and CDR2 is ANQGSEA. The CDR3 loop reads CSVDREIQETQYF.

The chain links TRBV12-3 or TRBV12-4 to TRBJ2-7. The CDR3 runs 13 residues. CDR3 loop: CASSKRMTYEQYF.

V gene TRBV28 combines with J gene TRBJ2-2. The CDR3 spans 15 residues. Germline CDR1 reads MDHEN; CDR2 reads SYDVKM. The CDR3: CASSLPQFRTGELFF.

V and J are TRBV4-2 and TRBJ2-1; with no DNA, the TCRdb D assignment of TRBD2 cannot be verified. CDR3 length: 16 residues. Germline assignment: CDR1 LGHNA and CDR2 YNFKEQ. The CDR3: CASSQASGSGNGGQFF.

The rearrangement joins TRBV6-5 to TRBJ2-5; TCRdb's assignment of TRBD2 cannot be checked, as there is no DNA. The CDR3 sequence is 15 residues long. Germline loops: CDR1 MNHEY, CDR2 SVGAGI. The CDR3 sequence: CASSTAGGMQETQYF.

The V call is TRBV11-2, the J call TRBJ2-6; the TCRdb call, TRBD1, lacks DNA for checking. The CDR3 runs to 18 residues. Per germline, CDR1 SGHAT and CDR2 FQNNGV. CDR3 residues: CASSSIAPGSPGANVLTF.

The chain carries TRBV7-9 and TRBJ2-3; there is no DNA to check the TCRdb D call of TRBD2. Germline V CDR1 and CDR2: SEHNR, FQNEAQ (reference sequence). The CDR3 loop spans 14 amino acids. CDR3 region: CASTMSGFTDTQYF. Full variable domain (rest looked up from reference TRBV7-9 and TRBJ2-3): DTGVSQNPRHKITKRGQNVTFRCDPISEHNRLYWYRQTLGQGPEFLTYFQNEAQLEKSRLLSDRFSAERPKGSFSTLEIQRTEQGDSAMYLCASTMSGFTDTQYFGPGTRLTVL.

The chain carries TRBV6-5 and TRBJ2-1; TCRdb gives TRBD2 as the D gene, but with no DNA this cannot be confirmed. The V gene's germline CDR1 is MNHEY and CDR2 SVGAGI. This CDR3 comprises 15 residues. The CDR3 here is CASSIGLAGYNEQFF.

The J gene is TRBJ2-1, the V gene TRBV6-2 or TRBV6-3; the D call from TCRdb, TRBD1, cannot be confirmed without DNA. CDR3 length: 16 amino acids. Germline V gene lookup returns CDR1 MNHEY and CDR2 SVGEGT. The CDR3 is CASSRIQGDSYNEQFF.